This T cell receptor (beta chain) was obtained from a study of cytomegalovirus exposure and HLA in healthy donors. PCR amplification relied on 60 Vbeta primers (plus 13 Jbeta primers). TCRdb's table, derived via immunoSEQ multiplex PCR, lists solely in-frame clones and lacks some. The clone table shows about 130,000 clones, with the ten largest holding over 1.5%. The CDR3 is 16 amino acids. Germline loops: CDR1 SEHNR, CDR2 FQNEAQ (reference sequence). Trimming at V came to 1 base and at J to 4 bases, leaving 7 bases not matched to a gene. The TCR originated in a woman between 35 and 50 years old in good health and CMV-seropositive. The sample comprised PBMCs. This sequence joins TRBV7-9 and TRBJ2-1, with 7 positions matching TRBD2. CDR3 nucleotide sequence: TGTGCCAGCAGCTTAGTCCGGCTAGCGGCTTACAATGAGCAGTTCTTC. Protein product: CASSLVRLAAYNEQFF.